The source of this TCR beta chain is a study of OX40 agonist ivuxolimab in advanced cancers. Overall study context: While on treatment, patients had intravenous ivuxolimab at 0.01 to 10 mg/kg every 2 weeks. Points from the study as a whole: More expanded clones were found, on average, in CD8+ than in CD4+ T cells.

Trimming stripped 0 bases from V and 5 bases from J, with 10 bases between. Per the germline V gene, CDR1 is WNHNN and CDR2 is SYGVQD (reference sequence). The CDR3 consists of 14 residues. Produced via immunoSEQ multiplex PCR; TCRdb's table is partial and in-frame only. The table records over 55,000 clones, 84% of them present only once. This clone was picked up one time. No antigen is known for it. Sequenced here: CD4+ or CD8+ T cells sorted from blood, sampled in a trial of the OX40 agonist ivuxolimab. This clonotype originated in an adult with an advanced solid tumor such as melanoma, head and neck, liver or kidney cancer. The chain joins TRBV10-1 to TRBJ2-5; maybe TRBD1 (5 bases). CDR3 nucleotides: TGCGCCAGCAGTGAGTCTATAGGGGCGGAGACCCAGTACTTC. Its translation is CASSESIGAETQYF.